The 20 T cell receptor beta chains listed next were all sequenced from one sample in a study of PD-1 blockade in classical Hodgkin lymphoma. Clones were sequenced by immunoSEQ multiplex PCR, and TCRdb holds only the in-frame ones, with some missing. The sample has roughly 70,000 clones, roughly two thirds seen once. All patients relapsed after autologous stem cell transplantation, and brentuximab vedotin exposure varied. Specimen: peripheral blood mononuclear cells (PBMCs), collected before the second cycle of nivolumab. Every receptor here comes from a human donor with classical Hodgkin lymphoma.

This chain joins TRBV19 and TRBJ1-1; D unresolved. Germline V gives CDR1 LNHDA, CDR2 SQIVND (reference sequence). V was shortened by 5 bases and J by 1 base, with 8 bases between the two germline ends. The CDR3 covers 13 residues. Here the CDR3 DNA reads TGTGCCAGTAGTTCCCGGCCGAACACTGAAGCTTTCTTT. Its protein is CASSSRPNTEAFF.

The chain has TRBV7-3 and TRBJ2-3; TRBD2 matches at 8 bases. This CDR3 spans 14 amino acids. Germline CDR1 and CDR2: SGHTA and FQGTGA. The V gene end was trimmed by 4 bases and the J gene end by 4 bases; junction bases not matched to a gene: 4. The CDR3 bases are TGTGCCAGCAGCTCCACCGGGGGGGCAGATACGCAGTATTTT. This translates into CASSSTGGADTQYF.

The V gene is TRBV6-1, the J gene TRBJ2-1; no reliable D call. CDR3 length equals 11 residues. V lost 0 bases, J lost 10 bases, and 4 bases lay in between. CDR1 is MNHNS and CDR2 is SASEGT in the germline V gene. CDR3 nucleotide sequence: TGTGCCAGCAGTGAAGCTGGCGAGCAGTTCTTC. It yields the protein CASSEAGEQFF.

CDR3 loop: CASSSYRGRGESTDTQYF. The CDR3 DNA reads TGTGCCAGCAGTTCGTATCGTGGACGGGGAGAATCCACAGATACGCAGTATTTT. The rearrangement uses TRBV28 and TRBJ2-3; the D gene is possibly TRBD2 (5 bases). The CDR3 is 18 amino acids. Trimming took off 4 bases at V and 2 bases at J, with 22 bases between the two ends. Germline V gene lookup returns CDR1 MDHEN and CDR2 SYDVKM.

This clone was seen a handful of times. The chain combines TRBV6-4 with TRBJ2-3; 10 bases align to TRBD2. The CDR3 loop spans 18 amino acids. The V gene end was trimmed by 2 bases and the J gene end by 2 bases; junction bases not matched to a gene: 10. Germline loops: CDR1 MRHNA, CDR2 SNTAGT. As DNA, the CDR3 is TGTGCCAGCAGTGACCCAGGGGAACTAGCGGGGCTCACAGATACGCAGTATTTT. Translating gives CASSDPGELAGLTDTQYF.

This chain links TRBV11-3 with TRBJ2-3; D is unclear. Trimming took 3 bases from V and 1 from J, leaving 17 bases between them. Germline V gene sequence: CDR1 SGHNT, CDR2 YENEEA. The CDR3 has 17 amino acids. Written as DNA, the CDR3 is TGTGCCAGCAGCTTTGGAGTAGTGGAAAGCGGCACAGATACGCAGTATTTT. Protein product: CASSFGVVESGTDTQYF. Full variable domain (remainder filled in from reference TRBV11-3 and TRBJ2-3): EAGVVQSPRYKIIEKKQPVAFWCNPISGHNTLYWYLQNLGQGPELLIRYENEEAVDDSQLPKDRFSAERLKGVDSTLKIQPAELGDSAVYLCASSFGVVESGTDTQYFGPGTRLTVL.

V and J are TRBV29-1 and TRBJ2-5; the D gene is possibly TRBD2 (6 bases). Trimming shortened V by 4 bases and J by 3 bases, and 6 bases separated the two germline ends. The CDR3 runs to 11 residues. From germline, CDR1 is SQVTM and CDR2 ANQGSEA. In DNA, the CDR3 is TGCAGCGTTGGGGGGGAAGAGACCCAGTACTTC. As protein: CSVGGEETQYF. The full variable domain, rest sourced from reference TRBV29-1 and TRBJ2-5, is SAVISQKPSRDICQRGTSLTIQCQVDSQVTMMFWYRQQPGQSLTLIATANQGSEATYESGFVIDKFPISRPNLTFSTLTVSNMSPEDSSIYLCSVGGEETQYFGPGTRLLVL.

This chain uses TRBV19 with TRBJ1-4, with a possible D match to TRBD1 (5 bases). This CDR3 has 15 amino acids. Germline CDR1 and CDR2: LNHDA and SQIVND (reference sequence). The ends were cut back, 5 bases at V and 3 bases at J, with 13 bases in the middle. CDR3 in amino acids: CASSETGLANEKLFF. The CDR3 region has the DNA TGTGCCAGTAGTGAAACAGGATTAGCTAATGAAAAACTGTTTTTT.

V usage is TRBV19 and J usage is TRBJ1-5; D gene unclear. The germline gives CDR1 LNHDA, CDR2 SQIVND (reference sequence). The CDR3 is made up of 13 amino acids. The ends were cut back, 3 bases at V and 9 bases at J, with 12 bases in the middle. The CDR3 coding sequence is TGTGCCAGTAGTATCCTACTGCTGTCGCCCCAGCATTTT. Its protein is CASSILLLSPQHF.

Here the CDR3 DNA reads TGTGCCAGCAGTTCGTTGGGGAAATCCTACGAGCAGTACTTC. The encoded protein is CASSSLGKSYEQYF. The chain combines TRBV6-5 with TRBJ2-7; no clear D gene. V gave up 4 bases and J gave up 1 base, with 11 bases separating them. Germline V lookup: CDR1 MNHEY, CDR2 SVGAGI. The CDR3 is 14 residues long.

This chain uses TRBV27 with TRBJ1-1, with 7 bases matching TRBD1. J gave up 0 bases and V 5 bases, and 3 bases lay outside the gene matches. The CDR3 has 14 residues. Germline values: CDR1 MNHEY, CDR2 SMNVEV (reference sequence). The chain's CDR3 is CASSVTGLNTEAFF. CDR3 DNA: TGTGCCAGCAGTGTGACAGGGCTGAACACTGAAGCTTTCTTT.

CDR3 residues: CSVAGVTGELFF. The DNA of the CDR3 is TGCAGCGTTGCAGGGGTCACCGGGGAGCTGTTTTTT. V usage is TRBV29-1 and J usage is TRBJ2-2, with D perhaps TRBD1 (6 bases). The ends were cut back, 4 bases at V and 4 bases at J, with 7 bases in the middle. CDR1 and CDR2 from the germline V gene are SQVTM and ANQGSEA. This CDR3 spans 12 amino acids.

There are a few counts of this clone. In the same sample, other DNA sequences code for this CDR3. The rearrangement joins TRBV19 to TRBJ1-1, with D possibly matching TRBD1 (5 bases). Germline V gives CDR1 LNHDA, CDR2 SQIVND (reference sequence). Trimming removed 3 bases from V and 1 base from J, with 6 bases in between. The CDR3 is 13 residues long. CDR3 nucleotide sequence: TGTGCCAGTAGTATTAGGGGGAACACTGAAGCTTTCTTT. Residues: CASSIRGNTEAFF.

The chain combines TRBV7-3 with TRBJ2-2; D is uncertain. This CDR3 contains 12 residues. Per germline, CDR1 SGHTA and CDR2 FQGTGA. V was clipped by 5 bases and J by 8 bases, with 9 bases between them. This CDR3 reads CASSMGTGELFF. In nucleotides, the CDR3 is TGTGCCAGCAGCATGGGAACTGGGGAGCTGTTTTTT.

This clone has a handful of counts. The chain is built from TRBV6-5 and TRBJ1-2; D is undetermined. CDR1 and CDR2 from the germline V gene are MNHEY and SVGAGI. This CDR3 has 14 amino acids. V gave up 6 bases and J gave up 1 base, with 12 bases separating them. The CDR3 protein is CASSRIGVNYGYTF. The DNA of the CDR3 is TGTGCCAGCAGCCGCATCGGGGTTAACTATGGCTACACCTTC.

The rearrangement joins TRBV6-1 to TRBJ1-2; TRBD1 aligns across 11 bases. J lost 10 bases, V lost 3 bases, and 4 bases had no gene match. The V gene's germline CDR1 is MNHNS and CDR2 SASEGT. This CDR3 spans 13 amino acids. The CDR3 is CASSDWTGGVYTF. CDR3 bases: TGTGCCAGCAGTGACTGGACAGGGGGCGTCTACACCTTC.

This rearrangement joins TRBV4-1 to TRBJ2-7; D may be TRBD2 (6 bases). From germline, CDR1 is MGHRA and CDR2 YSYEKL. V shed 3 bases and J shed 3 bases, with 9 bases lying between them. The CDR3 has 13 amino acids. The DNA of the CDR3 is TGCGCCAGCAGCCAGGGACTGGGCTACGAGCAGTACTTC. Its translation: CASSQGLGYEQYF.

This clone was counted at least ten times. The rearrangement links TRBV27 to TRBJ1-1, with D tentatively TRBD1 (6 bases). Germline CDR1 is MNHEY and CDR2 is SMNVEV (reference sequence). The CDR3 is 14 amino acids. The V and J ends lost 6 bases and 1 base respectively, with 12 bases between them. CDR3 loop: CASSLWGQNTEAFF. CDR3 in DNA: TGTGCCAGCAGCCTTTGGGGGCAGAACACTGAAGCTTTCTTT.

Many counts were recorded for this clone. The chain couples TRBV20-1 to TRBJ1-1; the D is unclear. The CDR3 is made up of 11 amino acids. Trimming stripped 5 bases from V and 7 bases from J, with 11 bases between. Looked up from germline, CDR1 is DFQATT and CDR2 is SNEGSKA (reference sequence). CDR3 sequence reads: CSALRTGEAFF. The CDR3 DNA is TGCAGTGCTCTTAGAACGGGTGAAGCTTTCTTT.

The table lists this clone with a few counts. The chain employs TRBV18 and TRBJ1-3, with D uncertain. Per germline, CDR1 KGHSH and CDR2 LQKENI. V was trimmed by 5 bases and J by 2 bases, leaving 7 bases between them. CDR3 length: 13 residues. The CDR3 sequence is CASSGAAGNTIYF. In DNA, the CDR3 is TGTGCCAGCTCAGGAGCTGCTGGAAACACCATATATTTT.